This T cell receptor beta chain originates from a study of cytomegalovirus exposure and HLA in healthy donors. Germline loops: CDR1 SNHLY, CDR2 FYNNEI. Trimming cost V 6 bases and J 8 bases; bases outside gene matches: 7. The CDR3 has 13 amino acids. TCRdb's copy holds only in-frame clones and misses some; the assay was immunoSEQ multiplex PCR. The table records some 150,000 clones, 75% to 90% of them present only once. The TCR comes from a woman aged 18-29 years in good health and CMV-seropositive. The J gene is TRBJ1-2, the V gene TRBV2, with TRBD1 matching 9 bases. Sequencing was done on a sample of PBMCs. The CDR3 protein is CASRGQGREGYTF. The DNA for the CDR3 is TGTGCCAGCAGGGGACAGGGACGGGAGGGCTACACCTTC.